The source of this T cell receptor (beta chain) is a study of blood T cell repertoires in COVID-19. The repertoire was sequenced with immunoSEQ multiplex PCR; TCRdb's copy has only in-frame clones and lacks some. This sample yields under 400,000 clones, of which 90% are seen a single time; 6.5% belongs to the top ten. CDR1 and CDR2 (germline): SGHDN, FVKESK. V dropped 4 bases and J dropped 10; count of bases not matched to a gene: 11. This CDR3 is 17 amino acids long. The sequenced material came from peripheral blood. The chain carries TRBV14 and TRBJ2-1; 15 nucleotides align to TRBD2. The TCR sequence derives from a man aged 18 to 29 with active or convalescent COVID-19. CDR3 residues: CASSRGTSGRPPREQFF. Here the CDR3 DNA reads TGTGCCAGCAGCCGGGGGACTAGCGGGAGGCCACCGCGGGAGCAGTTCTTC.